Listed below are T cell receptor beta chains from one sample, sequenced in a study of blood T cell repertoires in COVID-19. Clones were read by immunoSEQ multiplex PCR, and TCRdb kept only the in-frame ones, dropping some. The sample lists some 260,000 clones, about 81% occurring once. The sample comprised PBMCs or T cells enriched from blood (not recorded which). These receptors originate from a man in his thirties or forties with acute COVID-19. Both conserved end residues are part of each CDR3. Each record gives: J gene, V gene, clone size, D gene, CDR3 DNA, CDR3 protein. The D gene is left open where the match is weak. Clone sizes are given selectively: once, few, many, or a class where the clone is expanded.

j_call: TRBJ2-3; v_call: TRBV2; clone_size: -; d_call: TRBD2; cdr3_nt: TGTGCCAGCAGTCCTAGCGGGGTTACAGATACGCAGTATTTT; cdr3_aa: CASSPSGVTDTQYF
j_call: TRBJ1-1; v_call: TRBV20-1; clone_size: -; d_call: -; cdr3_nt: TGCAGTGCTAGAGCTTTACGGGATGCTTTCTTT; cdr3_aa: CSARALRDAFF
j_call: TRBJ1-1; v_call: TRBV18; clone_size: -; d_call: -; cdr3_nt: TGTGCCAGCTCACCACCTCCCGGGGGAGGCAACACTGAAGCTTTCTTT; cdr3_aa: CASSPPPGGGNTEAFF
j_call: TRBJ2-1; v_call: TRBV5-4; clone_size: -; d_call: TRBD2; cdr3_nt: TGTGCCAGCAGCTCCCAAACAGCGGGAGGGCTTAATGAGCAGTTCTTC; cdr3_aa: CASSSQTAGGLNEQFF
j_call: TRBJ1-6; v_call: TRBV6-2/TRBV6-3; clone_size: -; d_call: -; cdr3_nt: TGTGCCAGCAGTTACCTGGCACACTCCTATAATTCACCCCTCCACTTT; cdr3_aa: CASSYLAHSYNSPLHF
j_call: TRBJ1-1; v_call: TRBV18; clone_size: -; d_call: TRBD1; cdr3_nt: TGTGCCAGCTCTCAAGATACAGGGGGGTTGAACACTGAAGCTTTCTTT; cdr3_aa: CASSQDTGGLNTEAFF
j_call: TRBJ1-4; v_call: TRBV5-5; clone_size: once; d_call: TRBD1; cdr3_nt: TGTGCCAGCAGCTCGGGACAGGGGGGTGAAAAACTGTTTTTT; cdr3_aa: CASSSGQGGEKLFF
j_call: TRBJ2-1; v_call: TRBV19; clone_size: -; d_call: TRBD2; cdr3_nt: TGTGCCAGTACCATCCTAGCGGGGGGCAGTGGTGAGCAGTTCTTC; cdr3_aa: CASTILAGGSGEQFF
j_call: TRBJ1-5; v_call: TRBV2; clone_size: few; d_call: TRBD1; cdr3_nt: TGTGCCAGCAGTACCCGGACCCAGGGGGACGGGGGCCAGCATTTT; cdr3_aa: CASSTRTQGDGGQHF
j_call: TRBJ2-2; v_call: TRBV18; clone_size: -; d_call: -; cdr3_nt: TGTGCCAGCTCACCGAAAGAAACGGTGACCGGGGAGCTGTTTTTT; cdr3_aa: CASSPKETVTGELFF
j_call: TRBJ2-2; v_call: TRBV9; clone_size: -; d_call: -; cdr3_nt: TGTGCCAGCAGCGTATCTCCTAGCACAATCACCGGGGAGCTGTTTTTT; cdr3_aa: CASSVSPSTITGELFF
j_call: TRBJ1-3; v_call: TRBV2; clone_size: once; d_call: -; cdr3_nt: TGTGCCAGCAGTGGTTACTCTGGAAACACCATATATTTT; cdr3_aa: CASSGYSGNTIYF
j_call: TRBJ1-5; v_call: TRBV6-5; clone_size: -; d_call: -; cdr3_nt: TGTGCCAGCAAAAAGGGCGGGGACAATCAGCCCCAGCATTTT; cdr3_aa: CASKKGGDNQPQHF
j_call: TRBJ1-2; v_call: TRBV29-1; clone_size: few; d_call: -; cdr3_nt: TGCAGCGCTGAGGCAGGGAAGGGCTACACCTTC; cdr3_aa: CSAEAGKGYTF
j_call: TRBJ1-5; v_call: TRBV20-1; clone_size: -; d_call: -; cdr3_nt: TGCAGTGCTAGTTGGACAGACCTTAATCAGCCCCAGCATTTT; cdr3_aa: CSASWTDLNQPQHF
j_call: TRBJ1-2; v_call: TRBV19; clone_size: -; d_call: -; cdr3_nt: TGTGCCAGTAGTAAAACCCGCGGGTATGGCTACACCTTC; cdr3_aa: CASSKTRGYGYTF
j_call: TRBJ1-1; v_call: TRBV3-1/TRBV3-2; clone_size: -; d_call: -; cdr3_nt: TGTGCCAGCAGCAGGACAGACACTGAAGCTTTCTTT; cdr3_aa: CASSRTDTEAFF
j_call: TRBJ1-3; v_call: TRBV19; clone_size: few; d_call: -; cdr3_nt: TGTGCCAGTTCGGTCTTTTCGGGAAACACCATATATTTT; cdr3_aa: CASSVFSGNTIYF
j_call: TRBJ2-3; v_call: TRBV15; clone_size: -; d_call: TRBD1; cdr3_nt: TGTGCCACCGGAAAAACAGGGGAGAGCACAGATACGCAGTATTTT; cdr3_aa: CATGKTGESTDTQYF
j_call: TRBJ1-5; v_call: TRBV27; clone_size: -; d_call: -; cdr3_nt: TGTGCCAGCAGTGGTGGGGCAGCGAGTCAGCCCCAGCATTTT; cdr3_aa: CASSGGAASQPQHF
j_call: TRBJ1-1; v_call: TRBV11-2; clone_size: -; d_call: -; cdr3_nt: TGTGCCAGCAGCTTAGGCCAGGGCGCCCCCAACACTGAAGCTTTCTTT; cdr3_aa: CASSLGQGAPNTEAFF
j_call: TRBJ1-5; v_call: TRBV24-1; clone_size: -; d_call: -; cdr3_nt: TGTGCCACCAGTGATTTTGGCCAGCCCCAGCATTTT; cdr3_aa: CATSDFGQPQHF
j_call: TRBJ2-1; v_call: TRBV5-6; clone_size: -; d_call: -; cdr3_nt: TGTGCCAGCAGCCTGGGACTTCTACCGTACAATGAGCAGTTCTTC; cdr3_aa: CASSLGLLPYNEQFF
j_call: TRBJ2-3; v_call: TRBV6-5; clone_size: -; d_call: -; cdr3_nt: TGTGCCAGCAGTCCCCAGGGTTCTTGGACAGATACGCAGTATTTT; cdr3_aa: CASSPQGSWTDTQYF
j_call: TRBJ2-1; v_call: TRBV5-1; clone_size: once; d_call: TRBD2; cdr3_nt: TGTGCCAGCAGCCCTTTAGCGGGAGTCGGCAATGAGCAGTTCTTC; cdr3_aa: CASSPLAGVGNEQFF
j_call: TRBJ1-1; v_call: TRBV5-4; clone_size: once; d_call: TRBD1; cdr3_nt: TGTGCCAGCAGCAGACCGGGACAGGGGTCGGTCACTGAAGCTTTCTTT; cdr3_aa: CASSRPGQGSVTEAFF
j_call: TRBJ2-1; v_call: TRBV24-1; clone_size: once; d_call: TRBD2; cdr3_nt: TGTGCCACCAGTGATGCCACAGCGGGGGGGCTTTCTGAGCAGTTCTTC; cdr3_aa: CATSDATAGGLSEQFF
j_call: TRBJ1-1; v_call: TRBV10-3; clone_size: -; d_call: TRBD1; cdr3_nt: TGTGCCATCAGTGATAACCCACGGACAGGGGAAGATGAAGCTTTCTTT; cdr3_aa: CAISDNPRTGEDEAFF
j_call: TRBJ2-2; v_call: TRBV7-9; clone_size: -; d_call: TRBD2; cdr3_nt: TGTGCCAGCAGCCGTCGTTCCTCGCGGGGGGGTATCGGGGAGCTGTTTTTT; cdr3_aa: CASSRRSSRGGIGELFF
j_call: TRBJ2-3; v_call: TRBV7-3; clone_size: -; d_call: -; cdr3_nt: TGTGCCAGCAGCTCCCCTCCGGGACATGGGGCAGATACGCAGTATTTT; cdr3_aa: CASSSPPGHGADTQYF
j_call: TRBJ1-3; v_call: TRBV5-5; clone_size: -; d_call: TRBD1; cdr3_nt: TGTGCCAGCAGGTGGGGACAGGGGCTCGACGGGAACACCATATATTTT; cdr3_aa: CASRWGQGLDGNTIYF
j_call: TRBJ2-3; v_call: TRBV19; clone_size: -; d_call: TRBD2; cdr3_nt: TGTGCCAGTTACTCGGGACTAGGGGAGCAGTATTTT; cdr3_aa: CASYSGLGEQYF
j_call: TRBJ1-5; v_call: TRBV21-1; clone_size: few; d_call: -; cdr3_nt: TGTGCCAGCAGCAAGAGAGGGAATCAGCCCCAGCATTTT; cdr3_aa: CASSKRGNQPQHF
j_call: TRBJ2-5; v_call: TRBV19; clone_size: -; d_call: -; cdr3_nt: TGTGCCAGTAGTCAGGGTTGGACCCAGTACTTC; cdr3_aa: CASSQGWTQYF
j_call: TRBJ1-2; v_call: TRBV19; clone_size: -; d_call: -; cdr3_nt: TGTGCCAGTAGTATAGATCACAGTTCTAACTATGGCTACACCTTC; cdr3_aa: CASSIDHSSNYGYTF
j_call: TRBJ1-1; v_call: TRBV5-4; clone_size: -; d_call: -; cdr3_nt: TGTGCCAGCAGCGGAGATAACAGGGCTTTGAACACTGAAGCTTTCTTT; cdr3_aa: CASSGDNRALNTEAFF
j_call: TRBJ1-5; v_call: TRBV5-1; clone_size: -; d_call: -; cdr3_nt: TGTGCCAGCAGCTTGGTCCCAGGGGAGCCCCAGCATTTT; cdr3_aa: CASSLVPGEPQHF
j_call: TRBJ2-1; v_call: TRBV24-1; clone_size: few; d_call: -; cdr3_nt: TGTGCCACCAGTGATCCGCAGGGCCCCCACAATGAGCAGTTCTTC; cdr3_aa: CATSDPQGPHNEQFF
j_call: TRBJ2-2; v_call: TRBV11-1; clone_size: -; d_call: TRBD1; cdr3_nt: TGTGCCAGCAGCTTAGCGACAGGGGGCACCGGGGAGCTGTTTTTT; cdr3_aa: CASSLATGGTGELFF
j_call: TRBJ2-1; v_call: TRBV2; clone_size: -; d_call: TRBD1; cdr3_nt: TGTGCCAGCAGTGGACAGGGCCGGAATGAGCAGTTCTTC; cdr3_aa: CASSGQGRNEQFF
j_call: TRBJ1-4; v_call: TRBV6-5; clone_size: -; d_call: TRBD1; cdr3_nt: TGTGCCAGCGGGGAGACAGGGGGCATGGGTGAAAAACTGTTTTTT; cdr3_aa: CASGETGGMGEKLFF
j_call: TRBJ1-4; v_call: TRBV4-1; clone_size: -; d_call: TRBD1; cdr3_nt: TGCGCCAGCAGCCAGGAAGGACAGGGCGAAAAACTGTTTTTT; cdr3_aa: CASSQEGQGEKLFF
j_call: TRBJ1-1; v_call: TRBV5-1; clone_size: once; d_call: -; cdr3_nt: TGTGCCAGCAGCTTGAGCTCCGCGGGGAACACTGAAGCTTTCTTT; cdr3_aa: CASSLSSAGNTEAFF
j_call: TRBJ1-2; v_call: TRBV20-1; clone_size: few; d_call: -; cdr3_nt: TGCAGTGCTAGGACCGACAGGGGCTACACCTTC; cdr3_aa: CSARTDRGYTF
j_call: TRBJ2-3; v_call: TRBV15; clone_size: many; d_call: -; cdr3_nt: TGTGCCACCAGTGACGCGGGTGACACAGATACGCAGTATTTT; cdr3_aa: CATSDAGDTDTQYF